The clone carrying this TCR beta chain appeared a single time. The antigen is unknown. The CDR3 totals 15 residues. Germline loops: CDR1 SGHTA, CDR2 FQGTGA. The ends were cut back, 6 bases at V and 2 bases at J, with 13 bases in the middle. This sample was taken from a study of T cells after yellow fever vaccination. Study-level results: Among all clonotypes, a small share was observed in both CD4 and CD8 compartments. Highly abundant clonotypes carried over from the bulk population could end up in FACS-sorted repertoires as contaminants.

TCRdb reanalysed the 5' RACE reads using MiXCR and keeps one entry per CDR3 protein. The data hold 450,000 to 650,000 distinct CDR3 sequences, with 21% observed a single time. The V call is TRBV7-3, the J call TRBJ2-2, with a possible D match to TRBD2 (5 bases). This TCR derives from a man aged 18 to 35 who received the YFV17D yellow fever vaccine. The sequencing here drew on PBMCs, taken more than 20 days after the first yellow fever vaccination. The CDR3: CASRPSSGNTGELFF. The CDR3 DNA sequence: TGTGCCAGCAGACCATCGTCGGGAAACACCGGGGAGCTGTTTTTT.